The present TCR beta chain was sequenced within a study of T cell changes during pregnancy in multiple sclerosis (dated by TCRdb to between 2017 and 2020). Looking at the study overall: The study looked at changes in the T cell repertoire across pregnancy in women with multiple sclerosis.

Library preparation employed the immunoSEQ multiplex PCR assay. TCRdb re-hosts the immuneACCESS table, in-frame sequences only. Its copies lack some clones; in the studies checked, an unresolved V gene accounts for under half of them, and the cause for the rest is not known. The sample data list 40,000 to 60,000 clones, and about 91% of these were observed just once. The biggest ten clones account for about 10% of the sample. The CDR3 starts with the cysteine, ends with the phenylalanine, and has 15 residues. The DNA shown is the 45-base CDR3, in frame from base 1. The germline V gene gives CDR1 as MGHRA and CDR2 as YSYEKL. V trim: 2 bases; J trim: 1 base; unmatched bases: 2. Concerning this clone itself: It lacks a known antigen. No per-base quality is available; no much larger clone lies one base away.

This sample comprised CD8+ T cells from peripheral blood mononuclear cells, obtained after pregnancy. The V and J segments used are TRBV4-1 and TRBJ1-3, and 7 bases in between align with TRBD1. This sequence was found in a female donor with multiple sclerosis, enrolled in a pregnancy study. This receptor has the CDR3 CASSQTTGSGNTIYF. The nucleotide sequence is given as TGCGCCAGCAGCCAAACGACAGGGTCTGGAAACACCATATATTTT.